The rows below give T cell receptor beta chains drawn from one sample of a study of blood T cell repertoires in COVID-19. Produced via immunoSEQ multiplex PCR; TCRdb's table is partial and in-frame only. This table has roughly 250,000 clones, more than 80% appearing once. The sample was peripheral blood. All receptors derive from a woman aged 40 to 55 with acute or convalescent COVID-19. CDR3s include the opening cysteine and the closing phenylalanine or tryptophan. The D gene is left open where the match is weak. Not all rows give a size; the values are once, few, many and, for expanded clones, a class.

d_gene	abundance	v_gene	j_gene	CDR3aa	CDR3nt
TRBD2	-	TRBV6-2/TRBV6-3	TRBJ2-1	CASSYLLAGGRNEQFF	TGTGCCAGCAGTTACTTGCTAGCGGGGGGGCGGAATGAGCAGTTCTTC
TRBD2	once	TRBV3-1/TRBV3-2	TRBJ2-5	CASSQGGSGGQETQYF	TGTGCCAGCAGCCAAGGAGGTAGCGGGGGCCAAGAGACCCAGTACTTC
-	-	TRBV4-2	TRBJ1-2	CASSHSPGTTFYGYTF	TGTGCCAGCAGCCACTCACCCGGTACCACCTTCTATGGCTACACCTTC
-	-	TRBV7-3	TRBJ2-5	CASSPGGGETQYF	TGTGCCAGCAGCCCTGGGGGGGGCGAGACCCAGTACTTC
-	-	TRBV28	TRBJ1-2	CASSPSSGGYTF	TGTGCCAGCAGTCCCTCCTCGGGGGGCTACACCTTC
-	-	TRBV18	TRBJ1-4	CASSPPGGEKLFF	TGTGCCAGCTCACCACCCGGGGGGGAAAAACTGTTTTTT
-	-	TRBV11-2	TRBJ1-5	CASSGGAVNSNQPQHF	TGTGCCAGCAGCGGGGGGGCGGTTAATAGCAATCAGCCCCAGCATTTT
-	-	TRBV9	TRBJ1-5	CASSVQGNQPQHF	TGTGCCAGCAGCGTTCAGGGGAATCAGCCCCAGCATTTT
TRBD1	-	TRBV3-1/TRBV3-2	TRBJ1-1	CASSQGLSGTVRTEAFF	TGTGCCAGCAGCCAAGGGCTGTCGGGGACAGTCCGCACTGAAGCTTTCTTT
-	-	TRBV10-3	TRBJ1-3	CAIAGQITGNTIYF	TGTGCCATCGCAGGGCAGATCACAGGGAACACCATATATTTT
TRBD2	-	TRBV6-6	TRBJ2-1	CASSYREDSYNEQFF	TGTGCCAGCAGTTATCGGGAGGATTCCTACAATGAGCAGTTCTTC
-	once	TRBV3-1/TRBV3-2	TRBJ1-1	CASSQRRGVGAFF	TGTGCCAGCAGCCAACGCCGGGGGGTGGGTGCTTTCTTT
-	-	TRBV7-9	TRBJ1-6	CASSSGNRVNSPLHF	TGTGCCAGCAGCTCCGGGAATAGGGTTAATTCACCCCTCCACTTT
-	-	TRBV30	TRBJ1-5	CAWSAPRAPGSNQPQHF	TGTGCCTGGAGTGCCCCACGGGCTCCGGGGAGCAATCAGCCCCAGCATTTT
TRBD1	-	TRBV19	TRBJ1-6	CASSTNRGSTYNSPLHF	TGTGCCAGTAGTACTAACAGGGGTAGCACCTATAATTCACCCCTCCACTTT
TRBD1	-	TRBV7-8	TRBJ1-1	CASSLGGQGYTEAFF	TGTGCCAGCAGCTTAGGGGGACAGGGATACACTGAAGCTTTCTTT
-	-	TRBV19	TRBJ1-3	CASLRSPVQGTIYF	TGTGCCAGTTTAAGGAGCCCCGTTCAGGGCACCATATATTTT
-	-	TRBV7-9	TRBJ1-2	CASSLGRGGVSGYTF	TGTGCCAGCAGCTTAGGAAGAGGAGGAGTATCGGGCTACACCTTC
TRBD1	-	TRBV5-8	TRBJ1-1	CASSFLGAGGGTEAFF	TGTGCCAGCAGCTTCCTCGGCGCAGGGGGTGGCACTGAAGCTTTCTTT
TRBD2	-	TRBV9	TRBJ2-5	CASSVEGLEETQYF	TGTGCCAGCAGCGTTGAAGGACTAGAAGAGACCCAGTACTTC
-	-	TRBV30	TRBJ1-4	CAWSMGQGREKLFF	TGTGCCTGGAGTATGGGGCAGGGTCGAGAAAAACTGTTTTTT
TRBD1	-	TRBV12-3/TRBV12-4	TRBJ1-2	CASSARQGEGYTF	TGTGCCAGCAGTGCACGACAGGGTGAGGGCTACACCTTC
-	-	TRBV4-2	TRBJ1-4	CASSQEGGGAGEKLFF	TGTGCCAGCAGCCAAGAAGGTGGGGGCGCTGGTGAAAAACTGTTTTTT
TRBD1	-	TRBV11-1	TRBJ1-1	CASSSPGGGHTEAFF	TGTGCCAGCAGCTCCCCTGGAGGGGGCCACACTGAAGCTTTCTTT
-	-	TRBV12-3/TRBV12-4	TRBJ1-6	CASTREGSPLHF	TGTGCCAGCACCCGCGAGGGTTCACCCCTCCACTTT
-	-	TRBV12-3/TRBV12-4	TRBJ2-5	CASKEDSGETQYF	TGTGCCAGCAAGGAGGACAGCGGAGAGACCCAGTACTTC
TRBD1	-	TRBV19	TRBJ1-2	CASRGLPGTGGGYTF	TGTGCCAGTAGGGGACTTCCCGGGACAGGGGGTGGCTACACCTTC
-	-	TRBV7-2	TRBJ2-2	CASGRGLSNTGELFF	TGTGCCAGCGGCCGTGGGCTCTCGAACACCGGGGAGCTGTTTTTT
TRBD1	-	TRBV5-6	TRBJ1-6	CASSLGAGGTSPLHF	TGTGCCAGCAGCTTGGGGGCAGGGGGCACTTCACCCCTCCACTTT
-	-	TRBV2	TRBJ1-3	CASSDRAGNTIYF	TGTGCCAGCAGTGACAGGGCTGGAAACACCATATATTTT
-	-	TRBV6-5	TRBJ1-2	CASSYGGQYGYTF	TGTGCCAGCAGTTACGGTGGACAGTATGGCTACACCTTC
TRBD1	-	TRBV5-8	TRBJ1-2	CASSPRDRVTGYTF	TGTGCCAGCAGCCCGCGGGACAGGGTCACTGGCTACACCTTC
-	-	TRBV11-2	TRBJ2-1	CASSLFLRGVDNEQFF	TGTGCCAGCAGCTTATTCCTCAGGGGGGTGGACAATGAGCAGTTCTTC
TRBD1	-	TRBV20-1	TRBJ1-1	CSARGGTEGPW	TGCAGTGCTAGAGGAGGGACAGAGGGGCCTTGG
-	-	TRBV19	TRBJ1-2	CASSTSARANYGYTF	TGTGCCAGTAGTACCTCGGCCAGGGCTAACTATGGCTACACCTTC
-	-	TRBV12-5	TRBJ2-5	CASGLEEDGETQYF	TGTGCTAGTGGTTTGGAGGAGGACGGGGAGACCCAGTACTTC
-	-	TRBV4-1	TRBJ1-5	CASSLGGGGQPQHF	TGCGCCAGCAGCCTGGGAGGGGGTGGGCAGCCCCAGCATTTT
-	-	TRBV7-8	TRBJ1-3	CASSLVGAGGNTIYF	TGTGCCAGCAGCTTAGTGGGGGCAGGTGGAAACACCATATATTTT
-	-	TRBV9	TRBJ2-4	CASSVGAGPKYF	TGTGCCAGCAGCGTAGGTGCGGGGCCCAAGTACTTC
-	-	TRBV6-5	TRBJ1-1	CASSAYHMNTEAFF	TGTGCCAGCAGCGCTTACCACATGAACACTGAAGCTTTCTTT
-	few	TRBV6-5	TRBJ1-1	CATTLGQGLEAFF	TGTGCCACCACCCTCGGGCAGGGTCTTGAAGCTTTCTTT
-	-	TRBV29-1	TRBJ1-1	CSVPFNTEAFF	TGCAGCGTTCCCTTTAACACTGAAGCTTTCTTT
TRBD1	few	TRBV10-3	TRBJ1-1	CAISGTGTTEAFF	TGTGCCATCAGCGGGACAGGGACCACTGAAGCTTTCTTT
-	-	TRBV7-9	TRBJ2-5	CASRLRDYQETQYF	TGTGCCAGCAGGCTCCGGGACTACCAAGAGACCCAGTACTTC
TRBD1	-	TRBV6-2/TRBV6-3	TRBJ2-6	CASTPDRADSGANVLTF	TGTGCCAGCACCCCAGACAGGGCTGACTCTGGGGCCAACGTCCTGACTTTC
-	-	TRBV12-3/TRBV12-4	TRBJ2-3	CASSLFTDTQYF	TGTGCCAGCAGTCTATTCACAGATACGCAGTATTTT